The clone carrying this T cell receptor beta chain was seen a handful of times. The antigen remains undetermined. Using immunoSEQ multiplex PCR, the repertoire was profiled, and TCRdb retains in-frame clones only, with some absent. The data hold around 1.1 million clones, with approximately 78% observed a single time. Negatively enriched CD4+ T cells were divided by CD45RA into naive and memory. The data were taken from a study of shared clonotypes between healthy human individuals. General study findings and limits: Clonotype sharing among donors likely depends on sequencing depth.

The specimen sequenced was memory CD4+ T cells from PBMCs. Subset: CD45RA-negative fraction. The receptor comes from a man aged 18 to 30 in good health. Some clones in this sample may be carry-over from other donors' samples.

CDR3 DNA sequence: TGTGCCAGCAGCCCACTCCAGGGGGCAGACCTTGGCGAGCAGTACTTC. Protein: CASSPLQGADLGEQYF. This chain connects TRBV11-2 to TRBJ2-7, with 8 bases fitting TRBD1. V dropped 5 bases and J dropped 6; count of bases not matched to a gene: 15. CDR1 and CDR2 (germline): SGHAT, FQNNGV. The CDR3 extends over 16 amino acids.